This T cell receptor (beta chain) is from a study of blood T cell repertoires in COVID-19. On the study more broadly: From T cells, B-cell-depleted T cells, or PBMCs came the material, which was cDNA or gDNA.

Cohorts were based on clinical histories the participants reported. Data came from immunoSEQ multiplex PCR; TCRdb stores just in-frame clones and leaves some out. The data hold 450,000 to 600,000 clones, with about nine tenths observed a single time. The TCR originated in a woman aged 18-35 years who had recovered from COVID-19. Sequencing was done on a sample of PBMCs or T cells enriched from blood (not recorded which).

The CDR3 region has the DNA TGCGCCAGCAGCTTGGAGGAGGGTAGCACAGATACGCAGTATTTT. It yields the protein CASSLEEGSTDTQYF. The chain employs TRBV5-1 and TRBJ2-3; the D gene is possibly TRBD2 (6 bases). The CDR3 is made up of 15 amino acids. Germline V gene data show CDR1 as SGHRS and CDR2 as YFSETQ. Trimming took 0 bases from V and 0 from J, leaving 8 bases between them.